A single T cell receptor beta chain is shown here with its context. TCRdb called the RT-PCR reads again in MiXCR, with one record for every CDR3 protein. The profile shows some 480,000 distinct CDR3 sequences, approximately 10% of them singletons. These data come from a study of response to subunit inactivated influenza vaccine. Per germline, CDR1 LNHNV and CDR2 YYDKDF (reference sequence). The CDR3 consists of 16 residues. V was clipped by 0 bases and J by 1 base, with 12 bases between them. The gene calls are TRBV15 and TRBJ1-1; D is unresolved. This sequence was found in a man aged 45 to 65 who received an inactivated influenza vaccine. Material: PBMCs from blood, obtained 35 to 45 days after vaccination. Written as DNA, the CDR3 is TGTGCCACCAGCAGAGATCAAATAGGGCAGAACACTGAAGCTTTCTTT. Translating gives CATSRDQIGQNTEAFF.